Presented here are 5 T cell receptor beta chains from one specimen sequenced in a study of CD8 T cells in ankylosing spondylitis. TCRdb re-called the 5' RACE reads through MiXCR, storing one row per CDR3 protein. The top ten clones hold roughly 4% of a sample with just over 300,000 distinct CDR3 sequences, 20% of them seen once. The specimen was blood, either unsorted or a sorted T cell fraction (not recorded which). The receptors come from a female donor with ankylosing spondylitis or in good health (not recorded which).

CDR3 nucleotides: TGTGCCAGCAGTTACTCCCCCAACCGCTACGAGCAGTACTTC. It specifies CASSYSPNRYEQYF. The rearrangement links TRBV6-5 to TRBJ2-7; D uncertain. Germline V gene lookup returns CDR1 MNHEY and CDR2 SVGAGI. The CDR3 loop spans 14 amino acids. Trimming pared 0 bases from V and 3 bases from J, leaving 9 bases between.

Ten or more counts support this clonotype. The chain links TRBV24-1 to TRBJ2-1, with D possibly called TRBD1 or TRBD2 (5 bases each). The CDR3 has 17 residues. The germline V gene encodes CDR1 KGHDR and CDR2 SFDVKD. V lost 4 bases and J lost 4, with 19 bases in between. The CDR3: CATSDTGTDSNYNEQFF. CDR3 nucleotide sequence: TGTGCCACCAGTGACACCGGGACGGATTCAAATTACAATGAGCAGTTCTTC.

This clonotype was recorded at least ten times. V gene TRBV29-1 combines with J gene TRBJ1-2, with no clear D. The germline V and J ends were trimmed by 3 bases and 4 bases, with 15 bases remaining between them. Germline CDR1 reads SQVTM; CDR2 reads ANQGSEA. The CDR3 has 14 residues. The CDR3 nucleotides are TGCAGCGTTGATTCGGACCCAGCTGGCTATGGCTACACCTTC. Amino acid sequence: CSVDSDPAGYGYTF. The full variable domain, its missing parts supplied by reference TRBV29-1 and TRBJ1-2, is SAVISQKPSRDICQRGTSLTIQCQVDSQVTMMFWYRQQPGQSLTLIATANQGSEATYESGFVIDKFPISRPNLTFSTLTVSNMSPEDSSIYLCSVDSDPAGYGYTFGSGTRLTVV.

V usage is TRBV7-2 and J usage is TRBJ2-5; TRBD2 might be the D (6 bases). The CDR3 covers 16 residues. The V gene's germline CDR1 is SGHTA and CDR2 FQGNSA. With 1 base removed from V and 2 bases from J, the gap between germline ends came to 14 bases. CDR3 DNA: TGTGCCAGCAGCTTAGACGGTTGGCGGGGACAAGAGACCCAGTACTTC. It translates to CASSLDGWRGQETQYF.

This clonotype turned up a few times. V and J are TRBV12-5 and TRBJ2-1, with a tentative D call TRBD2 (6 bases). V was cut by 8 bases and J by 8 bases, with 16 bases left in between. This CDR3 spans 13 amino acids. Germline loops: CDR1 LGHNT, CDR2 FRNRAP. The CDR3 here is CASRRETRDEQFF. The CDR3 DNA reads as TGTGCTAGTCGGCGGGAAACACGGGATGAGCAGTTCTTC. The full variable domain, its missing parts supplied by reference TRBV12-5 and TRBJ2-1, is DARVTQTPRHKVTEMGQEVTMRCQPILGHNTVFWYRQTMMQGLELLAYFRNRAPLDDSGMPKDRFSAEMPDATLATLKIQPSEPRDSAVYFCASRRETRDEQFFGPGTRLTVL.